The clone carrying this TCR beta chain was detected a few times. Its specificity is not known. The sample belongs to a study of regulatory T cells in long-lasting Graves disease. General study results and limits: It was in persistent disease that TRBV28, TRBJ1-2 and TRBJ2-5 were favored. Relative to new patients (966), persistent patients exhibited greater sharing of public clonotypes (about 3,000). TCR diversity was lower in persistent Graves' patients (versus newly diagnosed ones).

This sample's time point: persistent/refractory GD, antithyroid drugs over 5 years with positive TRAb. From PBMCs, RNA was extracted and then used to make the TCR library. Germline-derived CDR1 and CDR2 are MNHNS and SASEGT. This CDR3 region has 15 residues. The ends were cut back, 3 bases at V and 0 bases at J, with 9 bases in the middle. The authors built TCR beta libraries using iRepertoire HTBI primers and Arm-PCR of CDR3 regions. TCRdb called the multiplex PCR reads again in MiXCR, with one record for every CDR3 protein. The sample lists about 470,000 distinct CDR3 sequences, roughly 21% occurring once.

The source was peripheral blood mononuclear cells (PBMCs), collected when the disease was refractory, from a patient treated with antithyroid drugs. The receptor was isolated from a female donor with Graves disease. The gene calls are TRBV6-1 and TRBJ1-3; D is perhaps TRBD1 (5 bases). The CDR3 nucleotides are TGTGCCAGCAGTGAGTTAGACAGCTCTGGAAACACCATATATTTT. Amino acids: CASSELDSSGNTIYF.